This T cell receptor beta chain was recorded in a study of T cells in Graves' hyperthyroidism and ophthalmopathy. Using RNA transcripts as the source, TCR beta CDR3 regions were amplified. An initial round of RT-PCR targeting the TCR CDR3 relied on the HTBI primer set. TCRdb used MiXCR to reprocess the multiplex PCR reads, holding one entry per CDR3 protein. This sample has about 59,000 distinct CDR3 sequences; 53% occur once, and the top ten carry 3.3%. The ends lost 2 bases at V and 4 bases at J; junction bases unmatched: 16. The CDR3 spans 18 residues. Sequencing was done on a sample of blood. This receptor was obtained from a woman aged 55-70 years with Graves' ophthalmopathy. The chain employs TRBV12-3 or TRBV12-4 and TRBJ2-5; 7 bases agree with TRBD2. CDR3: CASSLRGINTGEGETQYF. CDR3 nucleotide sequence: TGTGCCAGCAGTTTAAGGGGTATTAACACCGGGGAGGGAGAGACCCAGTACTTC.